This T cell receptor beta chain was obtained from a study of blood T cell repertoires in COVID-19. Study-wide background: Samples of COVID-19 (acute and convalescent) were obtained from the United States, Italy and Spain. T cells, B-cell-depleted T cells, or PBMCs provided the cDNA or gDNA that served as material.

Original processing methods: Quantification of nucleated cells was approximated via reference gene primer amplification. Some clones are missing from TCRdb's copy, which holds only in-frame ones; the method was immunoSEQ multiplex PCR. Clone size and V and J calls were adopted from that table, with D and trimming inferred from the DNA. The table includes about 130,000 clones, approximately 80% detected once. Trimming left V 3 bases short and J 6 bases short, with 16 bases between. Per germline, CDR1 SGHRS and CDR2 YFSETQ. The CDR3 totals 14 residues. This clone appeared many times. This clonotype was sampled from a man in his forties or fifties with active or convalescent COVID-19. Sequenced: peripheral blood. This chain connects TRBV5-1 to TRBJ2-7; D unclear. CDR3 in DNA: TGCGCCAGCAGCTCCCTGTCGGCCCCGGGCGAGCAGTACTTC. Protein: CASSSLSAPGEQYF. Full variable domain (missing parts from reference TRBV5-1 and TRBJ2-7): KAGVTQTPRYLIKTRGQQVTLSCSPISGHRSVSWYQQTPGQGLQFLFEYFSETQRNKGNFPGRFSGRQFSNSRSEMNVSTLELGDSALYLCASSSLSAPGEQYFGPGTRLTVT.